Listed below are T cell receptor beta chains from one sample, sequenced in a study of T-cell reconstitution after alpha-beta-depleted transplantation in children. MiXCR was run by TCRdb on the PCR reads, yielding one entry per CDR3 protein. The sample lists some 390,000 distinct CDR3 sequences, 20% occurring once. The input for sequencing was PBMCs from the stem cell graft donor, taken from the stem cell graft. The receptors originated from a human donor who donated a stem cell graft to a child with acute myeloid leukemia. CDR3s leave out the opening cysteine and the closing phenylalanine or tryptophan. A D gene is named only where the DNA matches it firmly.

d_call j_call v_call cdr3_aa
TRBD1 TRBJ2-1 TRBV5-1 ASSLEPGQGRYNEQF
TRBD1 TRBJ1-5 TRBV20-1 SAQDRGHNQPQH
TRBD1 TRBJ2-1 TRBV7-3 ASSLGTGVEQF
TRBD1 TRBJ2-7 TRBV6-5 ASSWDRKYEQY
TRBD2 TRBJ2-2 TRBV7-9 ASSRLAGANTGELF
- TRBJ1-5 TRBV19 ASSIAGGDQPQH
- TRBJ2-7 TRBV6-5 ASSYSFPGVGYEQY
- TRBJ2-7 TRBV12-3/TRBV12-4 ASSWAYEQY
TRBD1 TRBJ1-1 TRBV11-2 ASSYDRAGFTEAF
TRBD1 TRBJ1-1 TRBV20-1 SASQGARTEAF
TRBD1 TRBJ1-4 TRBV20-1 SAIRQGAREKLF
TRBD1 TRBJ1-5 TRBV20-1 SARSPTGNSNQPQH
TRBD1 TRBJ2-1 TRBV2 ASAGQGNHEQF
TRBD2 TRBJ2-2 TRBV5-1 ASSLEAGRGNGELF
- TRBJ1-2 TRBV6-1 ASSTSGTSNYGYT
- TRBJ1-6 TRBV20-1 SARDLNSPLH
- TRBJ2-5 TRBV20-1 SARLSGGTQY
- TRBJ2-2 TRBV24-1 ATGTTMSTGELF
- TRBJ2-1 TRBV7-9 ASSGGRRANEQF
- TRBJ2-1 TRBV4-2 ASSFRDSGSSYNEQF
- TRBJ2-1 TRBV7-3 ASSQRGGTYNEQF
TRBD2 TRBJ2-1 TRBV5-1 ASSIVSGRDKNEQF
TRBD1 TRBJ2-7 TRBV6-1 ASRETGGNEQY
- TRBJ2-3 TRBV20-1 SGDTQY
- TRBJ2-5 TRBV20-1 SASSESPQETQY
- TRBJ1-5 TRBV24-1 ATGGTGSQPQH
TRBD1 TRBJ2-7 TRBV12-3/TRBV12-4 ASSFTTGGLFLSYEQY
- TRBJ2-1 TRBV12-3/TRBV12-4 ASSSAWAVGYGEQF
- TRBJ2-5 TRBV25-1 ASRPNTGRGIQETQY
- TRBJ1-2 TRBV5-1 ASSFRGWDYGYT
TRBD2 TRBJ2-1 TRBV11-3 ASSLLAGGPQF
TRBD2 TRBJ2-1 TRBV20-1 SASGRLNYNEQF
- TRBJ2-3 TRBV5-1 ASSHDSTDTQY
- TRBJ2-3 TRBV4-1 ASSQELRSTDTQY
- TRBJ2-1 TRBV5-6 ASSSRGGDDYNEQF
- TRBJ2-1 TRBV6-5 ASAFDENNEQF
- TRBJ2-7 TRBV27 ASSPQPACFYEQY